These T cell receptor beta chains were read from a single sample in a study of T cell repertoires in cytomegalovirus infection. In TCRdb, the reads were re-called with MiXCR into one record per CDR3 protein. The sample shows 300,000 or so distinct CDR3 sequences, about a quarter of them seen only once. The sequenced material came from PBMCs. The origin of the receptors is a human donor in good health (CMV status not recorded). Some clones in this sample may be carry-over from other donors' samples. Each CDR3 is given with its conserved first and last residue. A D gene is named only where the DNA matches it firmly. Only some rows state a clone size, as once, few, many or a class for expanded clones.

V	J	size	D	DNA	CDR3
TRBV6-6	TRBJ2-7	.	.	TGTGCCAGCAGTTCTGTTAGGGAGCAGTACTTC	CASSSVREQYF
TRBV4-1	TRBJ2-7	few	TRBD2	TGTGCCAGCAGCCATGGACTAGCGCAATCCTACGAGCAGTACTTC	CASSHGLAQSYEQYF
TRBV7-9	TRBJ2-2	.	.	TGTGCCAGCAGCCTTAGCGTGCTTAACACCGGGGAGCTGTTTTTT	CASSLSVLNTGELFF
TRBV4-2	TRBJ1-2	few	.	TGTGCCAGCAGCCCCCCAAGCGGACTGAGGTCTTCTGGCTACACCTTC	CASSPPSGLRSSGYTF
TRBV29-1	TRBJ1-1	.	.	TGCAGCGCCCAACCCCGGGGAACAGCTCACACTGAAGCTTTCTTT	CSAQPRGTAHTEAFF
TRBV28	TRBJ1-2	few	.	TGTGCCAGCAGTTTAATACAGGACTATGGCTACACCTTC	CASSLIQDYGYTF
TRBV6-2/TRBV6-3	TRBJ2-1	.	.	TGTGCCAGCAGAAACAGGGATGACTTTTACAATGAGCAGTTCTTC	CASRNRDDFYNEQFF
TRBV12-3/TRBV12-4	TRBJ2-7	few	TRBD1	TGTGCCAGCAGTTTAACCGGGGACAGGGGCCACGAGCAGTACTTC	CASSLTGDRGHEQYF
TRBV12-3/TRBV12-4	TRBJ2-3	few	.	TGTGCCAGCAGTTTAAGGGGGGCCACAGATACGCAGTATTTT	CASSLRGATDTQYF
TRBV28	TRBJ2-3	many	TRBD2	TGTGCCAGCAGACGGACTAGCGGCCGCACAGATACGCAGTATTTT	CASRRTSGRTDTQYF
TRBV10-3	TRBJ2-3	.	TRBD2	TGTGCCATCAGTGAGGGAGCTAGCGGGAGATCCACAGATACGCAGTATTTT	CAISEGASGRSTDTQYF
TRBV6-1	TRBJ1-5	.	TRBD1	TGTGCCAGCAGCCGGGACAGGGGTGAAAATCAGCCCCAGCATTTT	CASSRDRGENQPQHF
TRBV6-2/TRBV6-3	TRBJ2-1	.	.	TGTGCCAGCAGTCCCGGGATGACCTACAATGAGCAGTTCTTC	CASSPGMTYNEQFF
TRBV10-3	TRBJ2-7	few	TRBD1	TGTGCCATCAGCCTCCGGGACAGGGGTGACGAGCAGTACTTC	CAISLRDRGDEQYF
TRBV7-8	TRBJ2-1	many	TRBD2	TGTGCCAGCAGCTTACGTTCTAGCGGGTACAGGAGCTCCTACAATGAGCAGTTCTTC	CASSLRSSGYRSSYNEQFF
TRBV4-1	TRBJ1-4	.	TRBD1	TGCGCCAGCAGGCCACAGGGGGCAGTGGAGGAAAAACTGTTTTTT	CASRPQGAVEEKLFF
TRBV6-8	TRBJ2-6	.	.	TGTGCCAGCAGTTACTCGTTACTCACGCCCGTCCTGACTTTC	CASSYSLLTPVLTF
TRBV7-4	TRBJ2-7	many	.	TGTGCCAGCAGCTTACGGGGTGGCGAGCAGTACTTC	CASSLRGGEQYF
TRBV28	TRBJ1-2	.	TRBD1	TGTGCCAGCAGTACAGGGGATTTTGGGGGCTACACCTTC	CASSTGDFGGYTF
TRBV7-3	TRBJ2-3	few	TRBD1	TGTGCCAGCAGCTTAGAACCGGGACAGTCGCAGTATTTT	CASSLEPGQSQYF
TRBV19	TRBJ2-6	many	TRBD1	TGTGCCAGCCGGGACAGGTTGATCTCTGGGGCCAACGTCCTGACTTTC	CASRDRLISGANVLTF
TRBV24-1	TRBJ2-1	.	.	TGTGCCACCAGTAAAATGGGGACCTCCAATGAGCAGTTCTTC	CATSKMGTSNEQFF
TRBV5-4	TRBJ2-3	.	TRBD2	TGTGCCAGCAGCTTGAGCCTAGCGGAAGATACGCAGTATTTT	CASSLSLAEDTQYF
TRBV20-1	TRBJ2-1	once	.	TGCAGTGCTTCCAGGGTGGTGTCACACAATGAGCAGTTCTTC	CSASRVVSHNEQFF
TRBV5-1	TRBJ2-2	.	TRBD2	TGCGCCAGCAGCTTCGGACTAGCGGGAACGGGCGGGGAGCTGTTTTTT	CASSFGLAGTGGELFF
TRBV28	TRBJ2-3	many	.	TGTGCCAGCAGTCAGATCACAGATACGCAGTATTTT	CASSQITDTQYF
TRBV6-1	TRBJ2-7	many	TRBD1	TGTGCCAGCACCCCGTCCGTTGGACAGGGCTACGAGCAGTACTTC	CASTPSVGQGYEQYF
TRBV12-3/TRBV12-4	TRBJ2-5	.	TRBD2	TGTGCCAGCAGGACCGGGACTAGCCAGACCCAGTACTTC	CASRTGTSQTQYF
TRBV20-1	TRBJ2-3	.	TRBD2	TGCAGTGCTTCGGCGCGGCTCGCGGGGGGTTTCGAGGATACGCAGTATTTT	CSASARLAGGFEDTQYF
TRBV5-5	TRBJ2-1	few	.	TGTGCCAGCAGCTTGGCACCCGCGACCTACAATGAGCAGTTCTTC	CASSLAPATYNEQFF
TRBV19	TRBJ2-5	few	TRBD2	TGTGCCAGTAGTATGGGGCTACTAGCGACCGGTCGGAGGGAATCGCAAGAGACCCAGTACTTC	CASSMGLLATGRRESQETQYF
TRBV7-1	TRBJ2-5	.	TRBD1	TGTGCCAGCAGCGGCACAGGGGGCGCGCAGACCCAGTACTTC	CASSGTGGAQTQYF
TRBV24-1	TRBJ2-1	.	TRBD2	TGTGCCACCAGTGACTCGGTGGGGGGGATGAGCTCCTACAATGAGCAGTTCTTC	CATSDSVGGMSSYNEQFF
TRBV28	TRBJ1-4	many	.	TGTGCCAGCAGTCCGGGGGACTATAATGAAAAACTGTTTTTT	CASSPGDYNEKLFF
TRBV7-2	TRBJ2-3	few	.	TGTGCCAGCAGCTCTGGGGGTTCGGCAGATACGCAGTATTTT	CASSSGGSADTQYF
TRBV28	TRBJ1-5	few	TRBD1	TGTGCCAGCAGTTCCCCCAGAACAGGGGGTAGCGGACAGCCCCAGCATTTT	CASSSPRTGGSGQPQHF
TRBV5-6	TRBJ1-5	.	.	TGTGCCAGCAGCTTAGGCAGCAGGGGCGAGCCCCAGCATTTT	CASSLGSRGEPQHF
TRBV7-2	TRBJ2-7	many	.	TGTGCCAGCAGCTTACAAGAGGGGTACTACGAGCAGTACTTC	CASSLQEGYYEQYF
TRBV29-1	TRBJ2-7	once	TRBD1	TGCAGCGCTAGGACAGGGCTCTCCTACGAGCAGTACTTC	CSARTGLSYEQYF
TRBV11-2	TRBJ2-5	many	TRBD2	TGTGCCAGCAGCCACCCGCTAGCGGGAGAGACCCAGTACTTC	CASSHPLAGETQYF